The clone carrying this T cell receptor (beta chain) was observed once. The target antigen is unknown. Sequencing was performed with immunoSEQ multiplex PCR; in TCRdb, only in-frame clones are kept and a portion is missing. The data contain about 86,000 clones, approximately 89% of them singletons. This entry comes from a study of T cell responses to AZD1222 COVID-19 vaccine. Study-level information: Second doses that came at about 4 or about 12 weeks were put together.

Whole-study results and caveats: AZD1222 recipients seropositive at baseline numbered only 6 or 7. Repertoire sampling was restricted to post-peak T cell response timepoints. Donors were chiefly white British, with a greater number of females, and clonal diversity was perhaps underestimated.

From germline, CDR1 is SEHNR and CDR2 FQNEAQ (reference sequence). J was trimmed by 3 bases and V by 5 bases; bases with no gene match: 17. The CDR3 extends over 19 amino acids. This TCR came from an adult in good health. V and J are TRBV7-9 and TRBJ2-1, with 9 bases aligning to TRBD2. Sequencing was performed on peripheral blood, taken on day 0 of AZD1222 vaccination. The CDR3 DNA reads as TGTGCCAGCAGCACCGGACAGTTCATAGCGGGAGACCGCTACAATGAGCAGTTCTTC. It is translated as CASSTGQFIAGDRYNEQFF.